A selection of T cell receptor beta chains follows, all from one sample in a study of T cell responses to AZD1222 COVID-19 vaccine. TCRdb's copy holds only in-frame clones and misses some; the assay was immunoSEQ multiplex PCR. This sample has 100,000 to 120,000 clones, with 88% found just once. Here the sequenced sample was peripheral blood, taken on day 0 of AZD1222 vaccination. The receptors come from an adult in good health. Each CDR3 is given with its conserved first and last residue. The order of the fields is CDR3 protein, D gene, clone size, J gene, V gene. A D gene is named only where the DNA matches it firmly. Size is omitted from some rows. Given values are once, few, many or a class for expanded clones.

CASSSPSVRAYNEQFF NA NA TRBJ2-1 TRBV5-4
CSVRTGLNTEAFF TRBD1 NA TRBJ1-1 TRBV29-1
CASMDRGLITEAFF TRBD1 NA TRBJ1-1 TRBV27
CASSGGGWINTGELFF TRBD2 NA TRBJ2-2 TRBV27
CASSVGAEWSYTF NA once TRBJ1-2 TRBV9
CASSQGRGDGGSPLHF NA NA TRBJ1-6 TRBV7-8
CASSLGQFYTEAFF NA NA TRBJ1-1 TRBV5-5
CASSFGNALEQYF NA NA TRBJ2-7 TRBV27
CASADSDKPNSPLHF NA NA TRBJ1-6 TRBV6-5
CASTRGTSNTEAFF NA NA TRBJ1-1 TRBV10-1
CASSHRIVQGAYEQYF NA NA TRBJ2-7 TRBV23-1
CASSPTGLTRSYTF NA NA TRBJ1-2 TRBV28
CASSFSGSSNEQFF TRBD2 NA TRBJ2-1 TRBV5-1
CASSQAGPGELFF NA NA TRBJ2-2 TRBV4-1
CASSPRTGGDTEAFF TRBD1 NA TRBJ1-1 TRBV27
CATSDLQAVPGELFF NA once TRBJ2-2 TRBV24-1
CASSAGQTNEKLFF NA few TRBJ1-4 TRBV2
CASSPLDSNYGYTF NA NA TRBJ1-2 TRBV18
CASSIRGTGELFF NA NA TRBJ2-2 TRBV19
CASSPGGVTDTQYF TRBD2 few TRBJ2-3 TRBV7-3
CASSQGLAAYEQYF TRBD2 NA TRBJ2-7 TRBV6-5
CASNLQGDTQYF NA once TRBJ2-3 TRBV7-2
CASRDRTGTSKETQYF NA NA TRBJ2-5 TRBV2
CASSSLQGEVEGYTF TRBD1 NA TRBJ1-2 TRBV27
CASSGRMAYEQYF NA NA TRBJ2-7 TRBV6-2/TRBV6-3
CAIWSEENSPLHF NA NA TRBJ1-6 TRBV6-5
CASSESGDHRNTIYF NA NA TRBJ1-3 TRBV25-1
CASSLWSGQINQPQHF TRBD1 NA TRBJ1-5 TRBV5-5
CASRDARGDYGYTF NA NA TRBJ1-2 TRBV3-1/TRBV3-2
CASSYSLSGSTEAFF NA NA TRBJ1-1 TRBV6-5
CASRGGRGYTQYF TRBD2 NA TRBJ2-3 TRBV27
CASSPGGAGETQYF NA NA TRBJ2-5 TRBV18
CASSATGQEGYTF TRBD1 NA TRBJ1-2 TRBV5-1
CSVSDRGLSYEQYF TRBD1 once TRBJ2-7 TRBV29-1
CASSLGDPKIYSNQPQHF NA NA TRBJ1-5 TRBV5-5
CASSPRRQALDNSPLHF NA NA TRBJ1-6 TRBV7-8
CASLGSSYNEQFF NA NA TRBJ2-1 TRBV28
CASRGQPPVEQYF TRBD1 NA TRBJ2-7 TRBV6-5
CSVITGGAYGYTF TRBD1 NA TRBJ1-2 TRBV29-1
CASSRYRDFNSPLHF NA NA TRBJ1-6 TRBV11-2
CASSPLGGTEAFF NA NA TRBJ1-1 TRBV5-1
CASRGTDRGDQPQHF TRBD1 NA TRBJ1-5 TRBV6-6
CASTPRVGGQETQYF NA NA TRBJ2-5 TRBV6-5
CASSILQGAYGYTF NA NA TRBJ1-2 TRBV19
CASSYRAPNYNEQFF NA once TRBJ2-1 TRBV7-8
CASSPTGGQPQHF TRBD1 once TRBJ1-5 TRBV12-3/TRBV12-4
CASRPDRVGEAFF TRBD1 NA TRBJ1-1 TRBV3-1/TRBV3-2
CASSLAGTGVEPQHF TRBD1 few TRBJ1-5 TRBV5-1
CASSHLGATNEKLFF NA NA TRBJ1-4 TRBV3-1/TRBV3-2
CASHPDRDYGYTF TRBD1 NA TRBJ1-2 TRBV19